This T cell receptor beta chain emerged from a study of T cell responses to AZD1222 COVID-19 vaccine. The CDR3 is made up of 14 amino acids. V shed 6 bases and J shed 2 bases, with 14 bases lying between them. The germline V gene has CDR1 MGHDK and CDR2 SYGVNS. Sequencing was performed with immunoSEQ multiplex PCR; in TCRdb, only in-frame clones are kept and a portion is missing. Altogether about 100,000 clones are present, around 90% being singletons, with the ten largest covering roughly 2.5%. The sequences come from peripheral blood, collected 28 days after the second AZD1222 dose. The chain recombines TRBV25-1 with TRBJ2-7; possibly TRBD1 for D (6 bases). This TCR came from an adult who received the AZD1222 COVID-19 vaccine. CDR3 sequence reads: CASRSPGHPYEQYF. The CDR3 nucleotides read TGTGCCAGCAGATCACCGGGACACCCCTACGAGCAGTACTTC.